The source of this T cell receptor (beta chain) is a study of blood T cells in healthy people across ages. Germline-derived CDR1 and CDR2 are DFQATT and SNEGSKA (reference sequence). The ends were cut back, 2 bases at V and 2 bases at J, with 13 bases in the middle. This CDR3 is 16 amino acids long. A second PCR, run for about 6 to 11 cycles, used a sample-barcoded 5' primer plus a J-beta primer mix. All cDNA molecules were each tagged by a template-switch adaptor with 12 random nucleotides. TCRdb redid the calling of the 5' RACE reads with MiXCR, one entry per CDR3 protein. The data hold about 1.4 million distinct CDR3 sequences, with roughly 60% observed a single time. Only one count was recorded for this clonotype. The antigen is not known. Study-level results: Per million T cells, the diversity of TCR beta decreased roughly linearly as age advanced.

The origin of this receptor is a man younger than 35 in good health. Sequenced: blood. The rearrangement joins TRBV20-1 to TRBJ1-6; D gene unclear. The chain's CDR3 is CSARNILGTYNSPLHF. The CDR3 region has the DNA TGCAGTGCTAGAAACATCTTGGGCACCTATAATTCACCCCTCCACTTT.